Listed below are T cell receptor beta chains from one sample, sequenced in a study of cytomegalovirus exposure and HLA in healthy donors. Using immunoSEQ multiplex PCR, the repertoire was profiled, and TCRdb retains in-frame clones only, with some absent. The table lists about 160,000 clones, about 88% of them singletons. Material: PBMCs. These receptor sequences come from a man aged 18 to 29 in good health and CMV-seropositive. Each CDR3 is given with its conserved first and last residue. The order of the fields is J gene, clone size, V gene, D gene, CDR3 DNA, CDR3 protein. The D gene is left open where the match is weak. Rows give clone size only sometimes, using once, few, many, or a class for an expanded clone.

>TRBJ1-3|NA|TRBV11-2|TRBD1
TGTGCCAGCAGCTATAGGGGACAGAGCTCTGGAAACACCATATATTTT
CASSYRGQSSGNTIYF
>TRBJ2-5|NA|TRBV9|TRBD2
TGTGCCAGCAGCGTAGGTTCAAGCGGGGGCGATGAGACCCAGTACTTC
CASSVGSSGGDETQYF
>TRBJ1-6|NA|TRBV27|NA
TGTGCCAGCAGCGTACAGGGTAGAGGCTCACCCCTCCACTTT
CASSVQGRGSPLHF
>TRBJ2-7|NA|TRBV5-1|TRBD1
TGCGCCAGCAGGATGACAGGGGCTAGCTACGAGCAGTACTTC
CASRMTGASYEQYF
>TRBJ2-7|NA|TRBV7-9|TRBD2
TGTGCCAGCAGCGCTAGACTAGCGGGGAACTCCTACGAGCAGTACTTC
CASSARLAGNSYEQYF
>TRBJ1-1|NA|TRBV7-9|NA
TGTGCCAGCAGCTCAACAGGGTCGGACACTGAAGCTTTCTTT
CASSSTGSDTEAFF
>TRBJ1-3|NA|TRBV5-1|NA
TGCGCCAGCAGCAGAACCGGGACACTCAGCTCTGGAAACACCATATATTTT
CASSRTGTLSSGNTIYF
>TRBJ1-6|NA|TRBV19|NA
TGTGCCAGCCGGGACAACAGGAATTCACCCCTCCACTTT
CASRDNRNSPLHF
>TRBJ2-3|NA|TRBV9|TRBD2
TGTGCCAGCAGCGTGGGACTAGCGGGGACAGATACGCAGTATTTT
CASSVGLAGTDTQYF
>TRBJ1-1|NA|TRBV6-1|NA
TGTGCCAGCAGTGCCGCTAAGGGGACTGAAGCTTTCTTT
CASSAAKGTEAFF
>TRBJ2-3|NA|TRBV27|NA
TGTGCCAGCAACCGGGGACTGGGGGATACGCAGTATTTT
CASNRGLGDTQYF
>TRBJ2-1|NA|TRBV4-3|TRBD2
TGCGCCAGCAGCCAAGATGGGGGGGGCTCCTACAATGAGCAGTTCTTC
CASSQDGGGSYNEQFF
>TRBJ1-5|NA|TRBV4-1|TRBD1
TGCGCCAGCAGCCGACAGGGTGATAGCAATCAGCCCCAGCATTTT
CASSRQGDSNQPQHF
>TRBJ1-2|NA|TRBV6-6|NA
TGTGCCAGCAGTTTACTGTTCGGCTACACCTTC
CASSLLFGYTF
>TRBJ2-2|NA|TRBV13|NA
TGTGCCAGCAGCGACGATACTAGAACACCCGGGGAGCTGTTTTTT
CASSDDTRTPGELFF
>TRBJ2-5|NA|TRBV7-2|NA
TGTGCCAGCAGGCGCCAACCGATGAGGACAGCCCAAGAGACCCAGTACTTC
CASRRQPMRTAQETQYF
>TRBJ1-1|NA|TRBV7-8|NA
TGTGCCAGCAGCTTAGTGGGGCAAGCGAACACTGAAGCTTTCTTT
CASSLVGQANTEAFF
>TRBJ1-4|NA|TRBV12-5|NA
TGTGCTAGCCGACCGACGGGGGGTGAAAAACTGTTTTTT
CASRPTGGEKLFF
>TRBJ1-2|NA|TRBV6-5|TRBD1
TGTGCCAGCAGTTACTTGGACAGGCGGGGCTATGGCTACACCTTC
CASSYLDRRGYGYTF
>TRBJ2-1|NA|TRBV4-1|TRBD2
TGCGCCAGCAGCCCCCTAAGCGGGGGGGCCTCACAGCAGTTCTTC
CASSPLSGGASQQFF
>TRBJ1-4|NA|TRBV29-1|TRBD1
TGCAGCGTTGAGGAGGGGGCAGGAGAAAAACTGTTTTTT
CSVEEGAGEKLFF
>TRBJ1-1|few|TRBV7-6|NA
TGTGCCAGCAGCTTAGGAGGGAGAACTGAAGCTTTCTTT
CASSLGGRTEAFF
>TRBJ1-2|NA|TRBV6-4|TRBD1
TGTGCCAGCAGTGACGGACAGGGAGGCAATGGCTACACCTTC
CASSDGQGGNGYTF
>TRBJ1-3|NA|TRBV30|NA
TGTGCCTCCTACAGGAACTCTGGAAACACCATATATTTT
CASYRNSGNTIYF
>TRBJ2-6|NA|TRBV9|NA
TGTGCCAGCAGCCTTAACCCAGGAGGCCCCGGGGCCAACGTCCTGACTTTC
CASSLNPGGPGANVLTF
>TRBJ2-7|NA|TRBV19|TRBD2
TGTGCCAGTAGTATAGGGGACGCGGGAGTTGGCCCCTACGAGCAGTACTTC
CASSIGDAGVGPYEQYF
>TRBJ1-4|once|TRBV13|TRBD1
TGTGCCAGCAGCCGGATCCGGGACAGCTCTAATGAAAAACTGTTTTTT
CASSRIRDSSNEKLFF
>TRBJ2-7|NA|TRBV18|TRBD1
TGTGCCAGCTCACCAGACAGGGTCTACGAGCAGTACTTC
CASSPDRVYEQYF
>TRBJ1-2|NA|TRBV7-8|NA
TGTGCCAGCAGCCCCCGGGACACAACTAACTATGGCTACACCTTC
CASSPRDTTNYGYTF
>TRBJ1-2|NA|TRBV6-1|TRBD1
TGTGCCAGCAGTGGATCGGGCAGGGGGGATGGCTACACCTTC
CASSGSGRGDGYTF
>TRBJ1-1|NA|TRBV18|NA
TGTGCCAGCTCACCGGTGCGTAACACTGAAGCTTTCTTT
CASSPVRNTEAFF
>TRBJ1-1|NA|TRBV6-6|NA
TGTGCCAGCACCGTCCTGGGGGGTCTCAACACTGAAGCTTTCTTT
CASTVLGGLNTEAFF
>TRBJ2-3|NA|TRBV6-5|TRBD2
TGTGCCAGCAGGAGGACTAGCGGGGAGGAGTATTTT
CASRRTSGEEYF
>TRBJ1-3|NA|TRBV5-3|NA
TGTGCCAGAAGTCTGCCGGGAGAGGGAAACACCATATATTTT
CARSLPGEGNTIYF
>TRBJ1-2|NA|TRBV7-2|TRBD1
TGTGCCAGCAGCCGCCCGGGACAGAACTATGGCTACACCTTC
CASSRPGQNYGYTF
>TRBJ1-3|NA|TRBV27|NA
TGTGCCAGCGGAACAGGCGGCTCTGGAAACACCATATATTTT
CASGTGGSGNTIYF
>TRBJ2-1|NA|TRBV2|NA
TGTGCCAGCAGGTTCGACAGATACTCCTACAATGAGCAGTTCTTC
CASRFDRYSYNEQFF
>TRBJ2-1|NA|TRBV9|NA
TGTGCCAGCAGCGTAGGCGGCGGGGTGGTATACAATGAGCAGTTCTTC
CASSVGGGVVYNEQFF
>TRBJ2-7|NA|TRBV9|TRBD2
TGTGCCAGCAGCCCCCGGGGGGATTCCTACGAGCAGTACTTC
CASSPRGDSYEQYF
>TRBJ1-1|NA|TRBV7-9|NA
TGTGCCAGCAGCTTGGGTCCGGGGAGTAAGACTGAAGCTTTCTTT
CASSLGPGSKTEAFF
>TRBJ2-7|NA|TRBV19|TRBD1
TGTGCCAGTAGTACTGGGACAGGGGGCACCTACGAGCAGTACTTC
CASSTGTGGTYEQYF
>TRBJ2-1|NA|TRBV7-9|TRBD1
TGTGCCAGCAGCATGCAGGGGGTCGAGCAGTTCTTC
CASSMQGVEQFF
>TRBJ2-7|NA|TRBV6-6|NA
TGTGCCAGCAGTTGGAACAGGGTTTCCTACGAGCAGTACTTC
CASSWNRVSYEQYF
>TRBJ2-1|NA|TRBV25-1|TRBD1
TGTGCCAGCAGTGATTACAGGGGAAATCGCTACAATGAGCAGTTCTTC
CASSDYRGNRYNEQFF
>TRBJ1-1|NA|TRBV9|TRBD1
TGTGCCAGCAGCGCTTGGGACAGGTCGGGCACTGAAGCTTTCTTT
CASSAWDRSGTEAFF
>TRBJ2-5|NA|TRBV7-7|NA
TGTGCCAGCAGCTTAGGATCCAGGGGTGAGACCCAGTACTTC
CASSLGSRGETQYF
>TRBJ2-5|NA|TRBV5-1|TRBD1
TGCGCCAGCAGCTTGGCACAACCAACAGGGGGCTGGGAGACCCAGTACTTC
CASSLAQPTGGWETQYF
>TRBJ2-3|NA|TRBV15|NA
TGTGCCACCAGCAGTAGTCCGCAAGATACGCAGTATTTT
CATSSSPQDTQYF
>TRBJ1-1|NA|TRBV9|TRBD1
TGTGCCAGCGCCCAGGGGGCGCGGACTGAAGCTTTCTTT
CASAQGARTEAFF
>TRBJ1-2|NA|TRBV4-1|TRBD1
TGCGCCAGCAGCCAAACCCACAGGGGGAACTATGGCTACACCTTC
CASSQTHRGNYGYTF
>TRBJ2-2|NA|TRBV2|NA
TGTGCCAGCAGCGGGGACACCGGGGAGCTGTTTTTT
CASSGDTGELFF
>TRBJ2-7|NA|TRBV19|TRBD1
TGTGCCAGTAGGGACAGGGCAGGTGGCTACGAGCAGTACTTC
CASRDRAGGYEQYF
>TRBJ1-2|NA|TRBV6-5|TRBD1
TGTGCCAGCAGTTTCGGGACAGATGGCTACACCTTC
CASSFGTDGYTF